The rows below give T cell receptor beta chains drawn from one sample of a study of shared clonotypes between healthy human individuals. Only in-frame clones appear in the TCRdb table, and some are missing; sequencing was by immunoSEQ multiplex PCR. The profile shows about 2.4 million clones, approximately 94% of them singletons. Sequenced input: naive CD4+ T cells sorted from blood. Receptors were obtained from a man younger than 35 in good health. CDR3s include the opening cysteine and the closing phenylalanine or tryptophan. The order of the fields is J gene, V gene, CDR3 protein.

TRBJ2-1 | TRBV7-9 | CASSRGLVVFF
TRBJ2-2 | TRBV19 | CASSIVDSSNTGELFF
TRBJ1-5 | TRBV5-8 | CASSYTVDQPQHF
TRBJ2-5 | TRBV25-1 | CASSEGQSTGVGQETQYF
TRBJ2-7 | TRBV27 | CASSSGSRDRGPEQYF
TRBJ2-1 | TRBV5-1 | CASSVAGGDEQFF
TRBJ1-3 | TRBV19 | CASTAPGTNTIYF
TRBJ2-7 | TRBV6-1 | CASRETGQYF
TRBJ2-1 | TRBV6-5 | CASRRAGVFNEQFF
TRBJ2-3 | TRBV7-2 | CASTGALTDTQYF
TRBJ1-1 | TRBV5-4 | CASSLGGALDTEAFF